This entry features one T cell receptor (beta chain) sequence. What it binds is not known. Healthy bone marrow donors formed the donor group. PCR employed 60 Vbeta and 13 Jbeta primers. The table came from immunoSEQ multiplex PCR; TCRdb's copy has only in-frame clones and leaves some out. The table includes fewer than 200,000 clones, about 75% detected once. This sample is part of a study of cytomegalovirus exposure and HLA in healthy donors. The overall study: Of the donors genotyped, several hundred in all, about 80% fell in the Caucasian-associated ancestry cluster. Whole-study findings and limits: At a 0.05 false discovery rate, a later analysis found around 15,000 TCR beta sequences to be associated with HLA alleles.

The CDR3 is 15 residues long. Per the germline V gene, CDR1 is MGHRA and CDR2 is YSYEKL. The V segment lost 3 bases and the J segment 4 bases; nucleotides outside the gene matches: 4. Sequenced input: PBMCs. The rearrangement joins TRBV4-1 to TRBJ2-1; 9 positions match TRBD2. This sequence was found in a female donor in good health and CMV-seronegative. CDR3 loop: CASSQTAGGYNEQFF. As DNA, the CDR3 is TGCGCCAGCAGCCAGACAGCGGGGGGTTACAATGAGCAGTTCTTC.